The clone carrying this T cell receptor (beta chain) was seen more than once but under ten times. A much larger clone lies a single base off, so this may be a read error. TCRbeta libraries were built with three rounds of nested PCR, modified from ARM-PCR. TCRdb analysed the multiplex PCR reads with MiXCR anew, one entry per CDR3 protein. The data contain 100,000 or so distinct CDR3 sequences, 65% of them singletons. This sample's RNA came from whole unsorted tissue. Distant lung tissue was collected more than 3 cm away from the tumor edge. The sample is drawn from a study of tumor and adjacent non-tumor tissue in lung cancer. Study context: Aged about 30 to 76 years, patients included more than nine men and a handful of women with stage I to III disease.

V dropped 5 bases and J dropped 2 bases, with 13 bases sitting between them. This CDR3 has 16 residues. Germline lookup yields CDR1 MNHNS and CDR2 SASEGT. The clonotype was recovered from a man aged 25-45 years with non-small cell lung cancer. Sequenced sample: distant non-tumor lung tissue. V and J are TRBV6-1 and TRBJ2-6; a weak D match, TRBD2 (5 bases). CDR3 nucleotide sequence: TGTGCCAGCAGTTCCCGTGCGGGTACTGGGGCCAACGTCCTGACTTTC. It codes for CASSSRAGTGANVLTF.